The clone carrying this T cell receptor (beta chain) was seen only a few times. The antigen is undetermined. The data derive from a study of response to subunit inactivated influenza vaccine. General study points: The study's authors posited that every seasonal influenza vaccination enlists few new T cells.

Germline assignment: CDR1 KGHDR and CDR2 SFDVKD. V was pared by 1 base and J by 4 bases, with 3 bases of the junction left unmatched. The CDR3 extends over 15 amino acids. In TCRdb, the RT-PCR reads were re-called with MiXCR into one record per CDR3 protein. The sample shows hundreds of thousands of distinct CDR3 sequences, approximately 15% of them seen only once. The sequenced sample was PBMCs from blood, obtained roughly 15 days before vaccination. The chain carries TRBV24-1 and TRBJ2-1; 7 bases are a match to TRBD1. The source is a man aged 50-59 years who received an inactivated influenza vaccine. In DNA form, the CDR3 reads TGTGCCACCAGTGATTTCAGACAGGGTTACAATGAGCAGTTCTTC. As protein: CATSDFRQGYNEQFF.